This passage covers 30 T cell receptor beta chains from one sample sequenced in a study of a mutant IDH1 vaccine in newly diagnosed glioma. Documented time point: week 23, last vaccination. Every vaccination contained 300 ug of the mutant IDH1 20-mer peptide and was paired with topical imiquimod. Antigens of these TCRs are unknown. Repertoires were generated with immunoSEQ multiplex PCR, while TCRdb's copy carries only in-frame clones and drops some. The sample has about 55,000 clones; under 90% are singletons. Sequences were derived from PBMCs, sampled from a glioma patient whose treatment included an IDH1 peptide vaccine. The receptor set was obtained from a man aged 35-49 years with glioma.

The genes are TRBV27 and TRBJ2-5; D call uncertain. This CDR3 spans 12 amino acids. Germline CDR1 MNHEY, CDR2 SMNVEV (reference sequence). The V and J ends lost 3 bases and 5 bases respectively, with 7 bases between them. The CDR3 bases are TGTGCCAGCAGTTTGGTGGGGGAGACCCAGTACTTC. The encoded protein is CASSLVGETQYF.

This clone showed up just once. CDR3 region: CASSERIPYNSPLHF. The CDR3 region has the DNA TGTGCCAGCAGTGAGAGAATCCCCTATAATTCACCCCTCCACTTT. The J gene is TRBJ1-6, the V gene TRBV6-1; D unresolved. The V gene's germline CDR1 is MNHNS and CDR2 SASEGT. The CDR3 sequence is 15 residues long. The V end was cut by 3 bases, the J end by 2 bases, with 8 bases between.

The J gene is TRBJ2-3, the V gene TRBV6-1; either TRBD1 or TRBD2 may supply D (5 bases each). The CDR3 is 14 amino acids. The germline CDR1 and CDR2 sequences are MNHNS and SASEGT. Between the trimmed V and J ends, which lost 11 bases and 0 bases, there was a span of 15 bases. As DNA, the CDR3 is TGTGCCGGATCCGGGACCCGGAGCACAGATACGCAGTATTTT. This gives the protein CAGSGTRSTDTQYF.

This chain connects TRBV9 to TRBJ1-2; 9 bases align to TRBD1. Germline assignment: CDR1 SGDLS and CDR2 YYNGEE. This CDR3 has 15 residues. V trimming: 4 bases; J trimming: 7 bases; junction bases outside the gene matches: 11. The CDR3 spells CASSFRDRDSGGYTF. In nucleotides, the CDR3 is TGTGCCAGCAGCTTCCGGGACAGGGACTCTGGTGGCTACACCTTC.

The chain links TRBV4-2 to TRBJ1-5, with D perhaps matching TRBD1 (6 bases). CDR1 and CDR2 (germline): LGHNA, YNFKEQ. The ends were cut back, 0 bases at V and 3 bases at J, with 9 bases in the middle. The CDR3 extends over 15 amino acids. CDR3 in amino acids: CASSQDWDTNQPQHF. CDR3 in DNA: TGTGCCAGCAGCCAAGATTGGGACACCAATCAGCCCCAGCATTTT.

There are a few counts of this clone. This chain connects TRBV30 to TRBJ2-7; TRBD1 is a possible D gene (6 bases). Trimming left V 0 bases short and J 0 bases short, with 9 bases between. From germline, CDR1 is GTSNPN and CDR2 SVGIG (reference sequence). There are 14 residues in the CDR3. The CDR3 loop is CAWSVGGTSYEQYF. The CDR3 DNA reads TGTGCCTGGAGTGTAGGGGGAACCTCCTACGAGCAGTACTTC.

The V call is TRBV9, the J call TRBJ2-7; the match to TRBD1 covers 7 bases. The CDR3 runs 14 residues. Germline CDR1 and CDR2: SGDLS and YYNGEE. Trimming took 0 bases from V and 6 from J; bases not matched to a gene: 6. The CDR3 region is CASSVVGGGGEQYF. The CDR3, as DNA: TGTGCCAGCAGCGTAGTAGGGGGCGGCGGCGAGCAGTACTTC. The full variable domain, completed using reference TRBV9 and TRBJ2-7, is DSGVTQTPKHLITATGQRVTLRCSPRSGDLSVYWYQQSLDQGLQFLIQYYNGEERAKGNILERFSAQQFPDLHSELNLSSLELGDSALYFCASSVVGGGGEQYFGPGTRLTVT.

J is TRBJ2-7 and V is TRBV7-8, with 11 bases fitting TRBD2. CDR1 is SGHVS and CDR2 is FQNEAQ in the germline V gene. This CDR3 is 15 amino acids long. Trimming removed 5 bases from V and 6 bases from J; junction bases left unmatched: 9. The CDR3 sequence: CASSINTGTSGEQYF. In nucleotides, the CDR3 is TGTGCCAGCAGCATTAACACCGGGACTAGCGGCGAGCAGTACTTC. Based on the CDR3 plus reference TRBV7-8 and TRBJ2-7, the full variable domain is GAGVSQSPRYKVAKRGQDVALRCDPISGHVSLFWYQQALGQGPEFLTYFQNEAQLDKSGLPSDRFFAERPEGSVSTLKIQRTQQEDSAVYLCASSINTGTSGEQYFGPGTRLTVT.

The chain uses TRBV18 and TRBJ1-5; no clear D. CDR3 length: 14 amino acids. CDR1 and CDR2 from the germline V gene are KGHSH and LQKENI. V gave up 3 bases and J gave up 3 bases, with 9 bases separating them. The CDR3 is CASSPEAYNQPQHF. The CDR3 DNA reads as TGTGCCAGCTCACCGGAGGCCTACAATCAGCCCCAGCATTTT.

In nucleotides, the CDR3 is TGCGCCAGCAGCCCGTTCGCGAGGGGCGCTGATGAAAAACTGTTTTTT. Encoded protein: CASSPFARGADEKLFF. The chain uses TRBV5-1 and TRBJ1-4; TRBD1 might be the D (5 bases). With 4 bases removed from V and 6 bases from J, the gap between germline ends came to 19 bases. The CDR3 loop spans 16 amino acids. Germline V gene lookup returns CDR1 SGHRS and CDR2 YFSETQ.

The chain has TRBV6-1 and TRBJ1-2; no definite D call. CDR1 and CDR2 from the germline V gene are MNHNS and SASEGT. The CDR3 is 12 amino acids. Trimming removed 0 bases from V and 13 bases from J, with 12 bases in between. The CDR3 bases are TGTGCCAGCAGTGAAGCCAGTATAACTCCCACCTTC. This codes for CASSEASITPTF.

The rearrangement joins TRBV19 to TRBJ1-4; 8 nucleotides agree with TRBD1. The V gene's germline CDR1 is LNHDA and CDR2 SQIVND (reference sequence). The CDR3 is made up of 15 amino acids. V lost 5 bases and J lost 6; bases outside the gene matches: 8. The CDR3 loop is CASSDPGGPDEKLFF. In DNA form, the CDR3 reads TGTGCCAGTAGTGACCCAGGGGGCCCGGATGAAAAACTGTTTTTT.

The CDR3 coding sequence is TGTGCCAGCAGTTTCAGACAGGGGGCGGGTGAGCAGTTCTTC. This translates into CASSFRQGAGEQFF. The chain combines TRBV6-5 with TRBJ2-1, with 10 bases lining up with TRBD1. CDR3 length equals 14 residues. Germline loops: CDR1 MNHEY, CDR2 SVGAGI. The J segment lost 9 bases and the V segment lost 4 bases, leaving 6 bases of the junction unmatched.

CDR3 in amino acids: CASSLGQDSPGYTF. Written as DNA, the CDR3 is TGCGCCAGCAGCTTGGGGCAGGACTCTCCTGGCTACACCTTC. The chain uses TRBV5-1 and TRBJ1-2; D is undetermined. V lost 0 bases to trimming and J lost 7 bases, with 13 bases between them. Germline V gene sequence: CDR1 SGHRS, CDR2 YFSETQ. This CDR3 comprises 14 residues.

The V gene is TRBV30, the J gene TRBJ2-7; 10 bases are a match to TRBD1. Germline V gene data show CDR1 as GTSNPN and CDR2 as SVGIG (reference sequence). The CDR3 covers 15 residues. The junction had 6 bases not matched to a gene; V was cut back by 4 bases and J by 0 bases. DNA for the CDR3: TGTGCCTGGACCAGACAGGGGGCGACCTCCTACGAGCAGTACTTC. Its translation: CAWTRQGATSYEQYF.

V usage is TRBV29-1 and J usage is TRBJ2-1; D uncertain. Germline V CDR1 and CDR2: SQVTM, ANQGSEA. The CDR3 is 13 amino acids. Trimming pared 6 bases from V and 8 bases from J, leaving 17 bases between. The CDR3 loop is CSVGVGVVDEQFF. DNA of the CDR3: TGCAGCGTGGGCGTTGGGGTTGTGGATGAGCAGTTCTTC.

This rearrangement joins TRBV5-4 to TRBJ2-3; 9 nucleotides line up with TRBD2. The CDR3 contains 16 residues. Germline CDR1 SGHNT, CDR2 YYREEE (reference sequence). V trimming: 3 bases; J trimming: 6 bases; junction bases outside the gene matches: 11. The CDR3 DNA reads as TGTGCCAGCAGCTCGTTTATAGCGGGGGCCGGGGATACGCAGTATTTT. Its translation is CASSSFIAGAGDTQYF.

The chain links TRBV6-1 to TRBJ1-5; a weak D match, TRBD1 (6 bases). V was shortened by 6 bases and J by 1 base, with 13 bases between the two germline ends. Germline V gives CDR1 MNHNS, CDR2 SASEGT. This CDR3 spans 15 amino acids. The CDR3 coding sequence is TGTGCCAGCAGGAAGGGGGACACCAGCAATCAGCCCCAGCATTTT. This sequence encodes CASRKGDTSNQPQHF.

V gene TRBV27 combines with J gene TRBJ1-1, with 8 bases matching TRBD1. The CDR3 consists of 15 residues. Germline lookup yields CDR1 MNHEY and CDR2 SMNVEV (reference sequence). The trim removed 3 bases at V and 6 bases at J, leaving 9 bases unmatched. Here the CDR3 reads CASSLTGAANAEAFF. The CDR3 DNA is TGTGCCAGCAGTTTGACAGGGGCTGCTAATGCTGAAGCTTTCTTT.

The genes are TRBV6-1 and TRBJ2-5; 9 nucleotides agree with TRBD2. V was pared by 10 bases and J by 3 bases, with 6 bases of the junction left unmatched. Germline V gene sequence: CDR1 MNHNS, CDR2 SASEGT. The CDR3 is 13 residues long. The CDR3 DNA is TGTGCCACCGACTCTAGCGGGGAAGAGACCCAGTACTTC. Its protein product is CATDSSGEETQYF.

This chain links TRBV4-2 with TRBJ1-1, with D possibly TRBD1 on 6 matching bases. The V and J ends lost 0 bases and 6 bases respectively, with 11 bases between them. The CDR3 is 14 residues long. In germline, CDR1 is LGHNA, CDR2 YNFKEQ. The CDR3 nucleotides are TGTGCCAGCAGCCAAGATAACGAGGGGGCTGAAGCTTTCTTT. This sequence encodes CASSQDNEGAEAFF.

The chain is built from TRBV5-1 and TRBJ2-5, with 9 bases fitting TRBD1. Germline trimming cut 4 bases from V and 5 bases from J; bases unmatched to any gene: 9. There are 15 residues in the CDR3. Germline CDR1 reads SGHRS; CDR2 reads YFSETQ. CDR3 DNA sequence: TGCGCCAGCAGCACCGGGACAGGGACGGGGGAGACCCAGTACTTC. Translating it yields CASSTGTGTGETQYF. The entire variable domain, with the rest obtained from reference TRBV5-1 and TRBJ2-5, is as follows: KAGVTQTPRYLIKTRGQQVTLSCSPISGHRSVSWYQQTPGQGLQFLFEYFSETQRNKGNFPGRFSGRQFSNSRSEMNVSTLELGDSALYLCASSTGTGTGETQYFGPGTRLLVL.

This CDR3 is CASSFPGEKLFF. CDR3 nucleotides: TGTGCCAGCAGCTTCCCAGGGGAGAAACTGTTTTTT. The gene calls are TRBV5-5 and TRBJ1-4; D might be TRBD1 (6 bases). Germline loops: CDR1 SGHKS, CDR2 YYEKEE (reference sequence). The V end was cut by 2 bases, the J end by 11 bases, with 10 bases between. This CDR3 comprises 12 residues.

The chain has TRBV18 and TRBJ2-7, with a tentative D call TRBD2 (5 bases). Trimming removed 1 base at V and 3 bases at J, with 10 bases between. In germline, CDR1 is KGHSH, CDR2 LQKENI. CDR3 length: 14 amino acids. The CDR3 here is CASSPRGLNYEQYF. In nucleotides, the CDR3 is TGTGCCAGCTCACCACGTGGACTCAACTACGAGCAGTACTTC.

The CDR3 coding sequence is TGCGCCAGCAGCTTCCGGGACAGGGCCCCGGATGATACGCAGTATTTT. It encodes CASSFRDRAPDDTQYF. This chain connects TRBV5-1 to TRBJ2-3, with TRBD1 matching 9 bases. Trimming at V came to 2 bases and at J to 6 bases, leaving 10 bases not matched to a gene. Germline loops: CDR1 SGHRS, CDR2 YFSETQ. The CDR3 spans 16 residues.

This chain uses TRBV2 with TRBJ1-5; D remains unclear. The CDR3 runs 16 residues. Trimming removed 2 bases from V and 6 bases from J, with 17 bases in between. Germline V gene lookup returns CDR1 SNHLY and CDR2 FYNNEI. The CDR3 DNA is TGTGCCAGCAGTGAAACGCCCGGGATGGAAGGTCAGCCCCAGCATTTT. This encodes CASSETPGMEGQPQHF.

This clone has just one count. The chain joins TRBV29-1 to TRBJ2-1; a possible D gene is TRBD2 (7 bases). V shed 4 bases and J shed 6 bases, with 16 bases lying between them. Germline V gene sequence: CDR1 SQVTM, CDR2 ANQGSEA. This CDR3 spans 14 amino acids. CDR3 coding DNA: TGCAGCGTTGTTGCTGGGGGGGCCGTCAATGAGCAGTTCTTC. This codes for CSVVAGGAVNEQFF.

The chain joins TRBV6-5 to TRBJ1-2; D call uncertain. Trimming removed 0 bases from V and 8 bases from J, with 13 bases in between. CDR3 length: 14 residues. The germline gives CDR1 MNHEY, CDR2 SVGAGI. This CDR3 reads CASSYSGSRRGYTF. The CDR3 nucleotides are TGTGCCAGCAGTTACTCCGGGTCCCGTAGGGGCTACACCTTC.

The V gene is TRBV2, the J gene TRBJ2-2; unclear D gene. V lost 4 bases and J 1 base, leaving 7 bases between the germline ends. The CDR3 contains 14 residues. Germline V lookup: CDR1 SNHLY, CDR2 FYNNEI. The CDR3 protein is CASSGILNTGELFF. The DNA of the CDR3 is TGTGCCAGCAGTGGTATCCTGAACACCGGGGAGCTGTTTTTT.

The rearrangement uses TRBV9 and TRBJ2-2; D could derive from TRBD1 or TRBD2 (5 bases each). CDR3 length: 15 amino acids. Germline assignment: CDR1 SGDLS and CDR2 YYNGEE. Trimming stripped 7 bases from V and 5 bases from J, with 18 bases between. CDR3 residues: CASARKRGETGELFF. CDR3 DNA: TGTGCCAGCGCCCGAAAGAGGGGCGAGACCGGGGAGCTGTTTTTT.